A selection of T cell receptor beta chains follows, all from one sample in a study of blood T cell repertoires in COVID-19. Sequencing was performed with immunoSEQ multiplex PCR; in TCRdb, only in-frame clones are kept and a portion is missing. The sample has about 440,000 clones, 90% seen once. Sequenced input: PBMCs or T cells enriched from blood (not recorded which). The receptor source for this set is a man aged 18 to 30 who had recovered from COVID-19. The CDR3 runs from the conserved cysteine through the conserved F or W. D genes are given only for firm matches. Expanded clones get a size class; other rows say once, few or many, or leave the size out.

TRBJ2-5	NA	NA	TRBV6-5	CATRVRETQYF	TGTGCCACCAGGGTACGGGAGACCCAGTACTTC
TRBJ1-6	NA	NA	TRBV6-1	CASSERRGGSSYNSPLHF	TGTGCCAGCAGTGAAAGGAGGGGCGGCAGCTCCTATAATTCACCCCTCCACTTT
TRBJ1-2	NA	NA	TRBV9	CASSPDPTGNNYGYTF	TGTGCCAGCAGCCCTGACCCAACAGGGAATAACTATGGCTACACCTTC
TRBJ1-4	NA	NA	TRBV7-2	CASSSSTNEKLFF	TGTGCCAGCAGCTCATCAACTAATGAAAAACTGTTTTTT
TRBJ2-2	TRBD2	NA	TRBV6-6	CASSPTSGRAKGGELFF	TGTGCCAGCAGTCCCACTAGCGGGAGGGCCAAAGGCGGGGAGCTGTTTTTT
TRBJ1-1	TRBD1	NA	TRBV29-1	CSVQTGAMAEAFF	TGCAGCGTTCAGACAGGGGCCATGGCTGAAGCTTTCTTT
TRBJ2-2	TRBD2	once	TRBV18	CASSPPGLAGAQGTGELFF	TGTGCCAGCTCACCACCGGGACTAGCGGGGGCTCAAGGAACCGGGGAGCTGTTTTTT
TRBJ1-4	NA	NA	TRBV29-1	CSVSGGNEKLFF	TGCAGCGTCAGCGGGGGAAATGAAAAACTGTTTTTT
TRBJ2-7	NA	NA	TRBV3-1/TRBV3-2	CASSQVTTGEQYF	TGTGCCAGCAGCCAAGTAACCACGGGAGAGCAGTACTTC
TRBJ2-7	TRBD1	once	TRBV28	CASSTPGQGAYEQYF	TGTGCCAGCAGTACCCCGGGACAGGGGGCCTACGAGCAGTACTTC
TRBJ1-3	NA	once	TRBV2	CASSRDRRGNTIYF	TGTGCCAGCAGTCGCGACAGGCGAGGAAACACCATATATTTT
TRBJ2-5	NA	NA	TRBV2	CASSEPHGLEETQYF	TGTGCCAGCAGTGAACCCCACGGGTTAGAAGAGACCCAGTACTTC
TRBJ1-5	NA	NA	TRBV28	CASSPPGGGRGNQPQHF	TGTGCCAGCAGTCCTCCGGGAGGGGGGCGAGGCAATCAGCCCCAGCATTTT
TRBJ1-2	TRBD1	NA	TRBV28	CASRPEGARGYTF	TGTGCCAGCAGACCTGAGGGGGCGCGGGGCTACACCTTC
TRBJ1-5	NA	once	TRBV27	CASSLSLNQPQHF	TGTGCCAGCAGTTTATCACTGAATCAGCCCCAGCATTTT
TRBJ1-6	NA	NA	TRBV11-3	CASSLGGDSPLHF	TGTGCCAGCAGCTTAGGCGGGGATTCACCCCTCCACTTT
TRBJ1-1	TRBD1	once	TRBV12-5	CASASTGAEAFF	TGTGCTAGTGCCTCAACAGGGGCTGAAGCTTTCTTT
TRBJ2-7	NA	NA	TRBV29-1	CSVVTTAYEQYF	TGCAGCGTTGTGACAACAGCCTACGAGCAGTACTTC
TRBJ2-5	NA	NA	TRBV7-6	CASSSVLGPVVETQYF	TGTGCCAGCAGCTCCGTACTAGGACCGGTTGTAGAGACCCAGTACTTC
TRBJ2-1	NA	NA	TRBV27	CASLRGNEQFF	TGTGCCAGCCTCAGGGGTAACGAGCAGTTCTTC
TRBJ2-1	TRBD2	NA	TRBV7-9	CASSFMGRAGGQDEQFF	TGTGCCAGCAGCTTTATGGGTAGAGCGGGGGGTCAGGACGAGCAGTTCTTC
TRBJ1-1	NA	NA	TRBV7-9	CASSLGGRRAAEAFF	TGTGCCAGCAGCTTAGGTGGAAGGAGGGCGGCTGAAGCTTTCTTT
TRBJ1-5	TRBD1	NA	TRBV30	CAWSVTGAQYSNQPQHF	TGTGCCTGGAGTGTCACAGGGGCCCAATATAGCAATCAGCCCCAGCATTTT
TRBJ1-1	NA	NA	TRBV29-1	CSVKGSYASNTEAFF	TGCAGCGTTAAAGGCAGTTACGCCTCGAACACTGAAGCTTTCTTT
TRBJ1-6	TRBD1	NA	TRBV30	CAWSVRQGVSPLHF	TGTGCCTGGAGTGTGCGACAGGGAGTTTCACCCCTCCACTTT
TRBJ1-6	TRBD1	NA	TRBV2	CASSSGTANSPLHF	TGTGCCAGCAGTTCCGGGACAGCCAATTCACCCCTCCACTTT
TRBJ1-2	NA	NA	TRBV2	CASSVSGPPRFGNYGYTF	TGTGCCAGCAGTGTTTCTGGGCCGCCCCGCTTCGGAAACTATGGCTACACCTTC
TRBJ1-4	NA	NA	TRBV3-1/TRBV3-2	CASSQGTAATGKLFF	TGTGCCAGCAGCCAAGGGACAGCCGCCACCGGGAAACTGTTTTTT
TRBJ2-3	TRBD1	NA	TRBV6-2/TRBV6-3	CASGPGTGGSIPTDTQYF	TGTGCCAGCGGCCCAGGGACAGGGGGTTCAATTCCCACAGATACGCAGTATTTT
TRBJ1-2	NA	NA	TRBV27	CASSLYPGGVKVGYTF	TGTGCCAGCAGTTTATACCCGGGGGGGGTAAAGGTTGGCTACACCTTC
TRBJ2-7	NA	NA	TRBV3-1/TRBV3-2	CASSQVVTNKQYF	TGTGCCAGCAGCCAAGTCGTAACGAACAAGCAGTACTTC
TRBJ1-1	NA	NA	TRBV29-1	CSVVLVRGATEAFF	TGCAGCGTTGTTTTGGTCAGGGGTGCCACTGAAGCTTTCTTT
TRBJ1-5	NA	NA	TRBV6-1	CASSVQGQAGNQPQHF	TGTGCCAGCAGTGTTCAGGGGCAGGCGGGCAATCAGCCCCAGCATTTT
TRBJ1-3	TRBD1	NA	TRBV5-5	CASSRTGVLSGNTIYF	TGTGCCAGCAGTCGGACAGGGGTCCTCTCTGGAAACACCATATATTTT
TRBJ2-5	NA	NA	TRBV13	CASSVSGKGLASVLQYF	TGTGCCAGCAGCGTCTCCGGTAAGGGACTCGCCTCAGTCCTCCAGTACTTC
TRBJ1-3	NA	once	TRBV6-5	CASGTASGNTIYF	TGTGCCAGCGGTACAGCCTCTGGAAACACCATATATTTT
TRBJ2-2	TRBD1	NA	TRBV5-5	CASQGVNTGELFF	TGTGCCAGCCAGGGGGTGAACACCGGGGAGCTGTTTTTT
TRBJ2-1	NA	NA	TRBV5-1	CASSFRGPGDEQFF	TGCGCCAGCAGCTTTAGGGGCCCGGGAGACGAGCAGTTCTTC
TRBJ2-1	TRBD2	NA	TRBV12-3/TRBV12-4	CASIAGPYNEQFF	TGTGCCAGCATAGCGGGGCCCTACAATGAGCAGTTCTTC
TRBJ2-3	NA	NA	TRBV3-1/TRBV3-2	CASSPTAASTDTQYF	TGTGCCAGCAGCCCCACCGCGGCAAGCACAGATACGCAGTATTTT
TRBJ2-1	NA	NA	TRBV7-3	CASSPRPGEVQFF	TGTGCCAGCAGCCCTCGGCCGGGAGAGGTGCAGTTCTTC